This TCR beta chain originates from a study of identical twins. Study-wide results and caveats: The authors noted that invariant MAIT and iNKT cells could partly confound zero-insertion analyses. Insertion counts were lower in abundant cord blood beta clonotypes, a trend that memory repertoires did not show.

In the case of this clonotype: The antigen is not known.

A single record per CDR3 protein comes from TCRdb applying MiXCR to the 5' RACE reads. The sample contains 650,000 to 800,000 distinct CDR3 sequences, about 9.4% of which appear only once. The data also belong to a second study, concerning yellow fever vaccine responses in identical twins. That source reports: The T cell response to vaccination in identical twins was reportedly partly convergent and partly personalized.

Sample: PBMCs. This receptor was taken from a woman younger than 35 in good health.

The DNA of the CDR3 is TGCGCCAGCAGCTACCTAATACAGAGACAGACGAACACCGGGGAGCTGTTTTTT. It yields the protein CASSYLIQRQTNTGELFF. J is TRBJ2-2 and V is TRBV5-1, with D tentatively TRBD1 (5 bases). V shed 3 bases and J shed 0 bases, with 18 bases lying between them. The CDR3 runs 18 residues. The germline V gene encodes CDR1 SGHRS and CDR2 YFSETQ.